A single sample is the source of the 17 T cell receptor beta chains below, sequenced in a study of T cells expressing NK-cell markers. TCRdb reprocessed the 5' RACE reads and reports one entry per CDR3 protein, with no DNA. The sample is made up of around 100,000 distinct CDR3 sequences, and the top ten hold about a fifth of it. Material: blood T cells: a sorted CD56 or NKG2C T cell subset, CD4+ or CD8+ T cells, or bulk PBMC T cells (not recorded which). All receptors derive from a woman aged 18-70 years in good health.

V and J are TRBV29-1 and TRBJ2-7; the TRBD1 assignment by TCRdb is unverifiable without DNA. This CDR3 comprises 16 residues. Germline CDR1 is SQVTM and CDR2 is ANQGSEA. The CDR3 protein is CSVVGGVGTVTYEQYF.

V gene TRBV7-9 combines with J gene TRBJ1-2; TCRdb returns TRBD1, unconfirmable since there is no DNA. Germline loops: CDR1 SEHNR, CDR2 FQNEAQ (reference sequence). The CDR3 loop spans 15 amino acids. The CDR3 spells CASSWGTGGVIGYTF.

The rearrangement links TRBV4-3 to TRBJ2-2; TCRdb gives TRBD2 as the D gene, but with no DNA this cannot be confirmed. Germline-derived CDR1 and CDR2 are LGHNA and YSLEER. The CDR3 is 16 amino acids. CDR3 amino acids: CASSPLSGRETGELFF.

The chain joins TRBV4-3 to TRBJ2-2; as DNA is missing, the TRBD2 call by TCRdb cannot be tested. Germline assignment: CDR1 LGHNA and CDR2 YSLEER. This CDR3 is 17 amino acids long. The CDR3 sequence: CASSQRPSGSWTGELFF.

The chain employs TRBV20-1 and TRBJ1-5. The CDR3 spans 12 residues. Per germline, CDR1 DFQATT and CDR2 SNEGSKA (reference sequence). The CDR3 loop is CSARDWDQPQHF.

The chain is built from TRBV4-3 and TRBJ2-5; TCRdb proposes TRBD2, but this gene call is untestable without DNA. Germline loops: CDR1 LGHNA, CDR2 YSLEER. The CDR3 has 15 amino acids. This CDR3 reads CASSQGSSPIETQYF.

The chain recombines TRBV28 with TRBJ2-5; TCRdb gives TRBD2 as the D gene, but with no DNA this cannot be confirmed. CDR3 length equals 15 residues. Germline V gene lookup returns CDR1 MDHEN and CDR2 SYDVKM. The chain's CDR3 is CASSPLAGAWETQYF.

CDR3 region: CASSLLLAGGRYTGELFF. The chain links TRBV11-1 to TRBJ2-2; no DNA is available, so the TRBD2 call from TCRdb remains unchecked. The germline CDR1 and CDR2 sequences are SGHAT and FQDESV (reference sequence). The CDR3 loop spans 18 amino acids. Together with reference TRBV11-1 and TRBJ2-2, the CDR3 gives the full variable domain: EAEVAQSPRYKITEKSQAVAFWCDPISGHATLYWYRQILGQGPELLVQFQDESVVDDSQLPKDRFSAERLKGVDSTLKIQPAELGDSAMYLCASSLLLAGGRYTGELFFGEGSRLTVL.

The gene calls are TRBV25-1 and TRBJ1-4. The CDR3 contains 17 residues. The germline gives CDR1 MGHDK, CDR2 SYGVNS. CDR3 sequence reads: CASSDGSGPFMREKLFF.

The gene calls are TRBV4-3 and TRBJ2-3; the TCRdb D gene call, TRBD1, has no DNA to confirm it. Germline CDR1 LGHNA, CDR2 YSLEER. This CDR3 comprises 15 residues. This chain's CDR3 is CASSQEDRGIDTQYF.

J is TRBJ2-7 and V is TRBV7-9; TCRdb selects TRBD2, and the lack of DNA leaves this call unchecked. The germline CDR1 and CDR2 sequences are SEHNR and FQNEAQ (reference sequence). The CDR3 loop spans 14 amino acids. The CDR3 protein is CASSFQREVEEQYF.

The CDR3 here is CASSVAYYGYTF. J is TRBJ1-2 and V is TRBV12-3 or TRBV12-4. This CDR3 region has 12 residues.

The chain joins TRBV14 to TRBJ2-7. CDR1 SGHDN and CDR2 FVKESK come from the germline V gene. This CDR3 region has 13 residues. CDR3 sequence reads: CASSQDGLDEQYF.

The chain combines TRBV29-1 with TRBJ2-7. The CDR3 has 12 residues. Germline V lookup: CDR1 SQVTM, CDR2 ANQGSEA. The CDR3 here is CSVVGTANEQYF.

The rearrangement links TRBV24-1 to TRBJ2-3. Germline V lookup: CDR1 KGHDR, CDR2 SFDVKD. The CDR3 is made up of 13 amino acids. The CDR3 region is CATSTESSDTQYF.

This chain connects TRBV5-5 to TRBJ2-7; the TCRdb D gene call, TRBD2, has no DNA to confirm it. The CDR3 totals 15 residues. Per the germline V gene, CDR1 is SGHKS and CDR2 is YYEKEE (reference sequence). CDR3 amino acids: CASSPSGRSSYEQYF.

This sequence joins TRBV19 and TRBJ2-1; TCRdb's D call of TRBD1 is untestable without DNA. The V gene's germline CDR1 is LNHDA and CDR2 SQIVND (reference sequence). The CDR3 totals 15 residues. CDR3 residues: CASPLGGEPGNEQFF. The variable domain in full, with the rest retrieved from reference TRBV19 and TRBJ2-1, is DGGITQSPKYLFRKEGQNVTLSCEQNLNHDAMYWYRQDPGQGLRLIYYSQIVNDFQKGDIAEGYSVSREKKESFPLTVTSAQKNPTAFYLCASPLGGEPGNEQFFGPGTRLTVL.